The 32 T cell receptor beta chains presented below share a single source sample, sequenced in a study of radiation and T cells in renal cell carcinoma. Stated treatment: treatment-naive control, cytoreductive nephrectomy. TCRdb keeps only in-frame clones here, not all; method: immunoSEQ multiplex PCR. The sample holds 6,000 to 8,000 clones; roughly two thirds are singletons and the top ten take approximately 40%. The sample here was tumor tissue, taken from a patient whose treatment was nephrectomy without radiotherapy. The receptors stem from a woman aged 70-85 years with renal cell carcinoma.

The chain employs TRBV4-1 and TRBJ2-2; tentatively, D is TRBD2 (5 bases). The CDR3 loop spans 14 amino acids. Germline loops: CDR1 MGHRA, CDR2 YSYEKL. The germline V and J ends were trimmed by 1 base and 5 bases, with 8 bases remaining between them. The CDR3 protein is CASSQVSGTGELFF. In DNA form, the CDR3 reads TGCGCCAGCAGCCAAGTGTCGGGGACCGGGGAGCTGTTTTTT.

The DNA for the CDR3 is TGTGCCTGGAGTCCCAACACCCTGAACACTGAAGCTTTCTTT. Protein sequence: CAWSPNTLNTEAFF. The chain is built from TRBV30 and TRBJ1-1; the D is unclear. The V end lost 2 bases, the J end lost 0 bases, and 10 bases lay between the germline ends. This CDR3 is built from 14 residues. Germline CDR1 is GTSNPN and CDR2 is SVGIG (reference sequence).

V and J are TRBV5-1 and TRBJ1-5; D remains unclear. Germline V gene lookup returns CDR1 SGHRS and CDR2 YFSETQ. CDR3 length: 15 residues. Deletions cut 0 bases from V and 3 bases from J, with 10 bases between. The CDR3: CASSLDGRNNQPQHF. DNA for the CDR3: TGCGCCAGCAGCTTGGATGGGCGGAACAATCAGCCCCAGCATTTT.

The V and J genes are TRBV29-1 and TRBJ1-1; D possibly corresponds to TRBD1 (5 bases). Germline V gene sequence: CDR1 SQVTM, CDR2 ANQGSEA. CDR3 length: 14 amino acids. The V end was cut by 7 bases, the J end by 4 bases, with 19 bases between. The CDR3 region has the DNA TGCAGCGCCCAGGATCTGGGAAGGGGCACTGAAGCTTTCTTT. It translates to CSAQDLGRGTEAFF.

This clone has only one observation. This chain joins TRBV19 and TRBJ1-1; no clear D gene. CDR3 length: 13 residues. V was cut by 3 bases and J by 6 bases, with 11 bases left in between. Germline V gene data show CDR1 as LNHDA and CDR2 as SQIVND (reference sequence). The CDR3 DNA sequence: TGTGCCAGTAGTATTACCCAGTCGGCTGAAGCTTTCTTT. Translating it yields CASSITQSAEAFF.

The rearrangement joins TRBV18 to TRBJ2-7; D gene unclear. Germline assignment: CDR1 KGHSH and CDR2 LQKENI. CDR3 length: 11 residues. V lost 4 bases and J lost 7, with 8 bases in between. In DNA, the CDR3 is TGTGCCAGCTCACTAAGAAGGGAGCAGTACTTC. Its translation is CASSLRREQYF.

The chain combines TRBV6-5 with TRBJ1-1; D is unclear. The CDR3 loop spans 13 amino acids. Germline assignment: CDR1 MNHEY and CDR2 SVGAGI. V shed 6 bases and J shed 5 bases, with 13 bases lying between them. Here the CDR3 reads CASRRDSRTEAFF. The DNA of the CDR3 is TGTGCCAGCAGGCGCGATAGCAGGACTGAAGCTTTCTTT.

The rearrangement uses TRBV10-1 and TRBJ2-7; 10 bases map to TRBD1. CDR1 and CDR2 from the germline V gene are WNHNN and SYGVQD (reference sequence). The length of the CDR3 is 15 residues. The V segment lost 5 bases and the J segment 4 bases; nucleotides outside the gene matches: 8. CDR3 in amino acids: CASSRGQGGPYEQYF. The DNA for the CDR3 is TGCGCCAGCAGTCGAGGACAGGGGGGGCCTTACGAGCAGTACTTC.

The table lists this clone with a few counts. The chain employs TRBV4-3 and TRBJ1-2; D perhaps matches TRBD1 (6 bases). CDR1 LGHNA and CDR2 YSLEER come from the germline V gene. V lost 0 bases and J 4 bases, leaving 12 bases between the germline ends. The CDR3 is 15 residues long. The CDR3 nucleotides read TGCGCCAGCAGCCAAGATTGGGGGGGCTTCTATGGCTACACCTTC. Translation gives CASSQDWGGFYGYTF.

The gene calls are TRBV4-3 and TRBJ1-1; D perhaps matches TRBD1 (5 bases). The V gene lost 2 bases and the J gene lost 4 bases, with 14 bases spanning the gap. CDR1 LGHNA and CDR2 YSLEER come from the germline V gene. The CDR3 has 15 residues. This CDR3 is CASSQSVAGITEAFF. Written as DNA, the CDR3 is TGCGCCAGCAGCCAATCAGTGGCAGGGATCACTGAAGCTTTCTTT.

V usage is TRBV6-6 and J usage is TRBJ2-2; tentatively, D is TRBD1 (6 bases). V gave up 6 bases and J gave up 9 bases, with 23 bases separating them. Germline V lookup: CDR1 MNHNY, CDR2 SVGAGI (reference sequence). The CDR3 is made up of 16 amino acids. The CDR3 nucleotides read TGTGCCAGCAGCCGATCCCAAGGGACATTGCAACGGGAGCTGTTTTTT. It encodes CASSRSQGTLQRELFF.

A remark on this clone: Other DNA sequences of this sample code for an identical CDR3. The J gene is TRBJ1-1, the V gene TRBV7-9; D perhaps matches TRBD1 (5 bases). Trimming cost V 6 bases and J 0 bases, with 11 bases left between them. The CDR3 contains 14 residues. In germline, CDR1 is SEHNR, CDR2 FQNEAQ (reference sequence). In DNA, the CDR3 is TGTGCCAGCAGTGGGGGAGGTATGAACACTGAAGCTTTCTTT. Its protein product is CASSGGGMNTEAFF.

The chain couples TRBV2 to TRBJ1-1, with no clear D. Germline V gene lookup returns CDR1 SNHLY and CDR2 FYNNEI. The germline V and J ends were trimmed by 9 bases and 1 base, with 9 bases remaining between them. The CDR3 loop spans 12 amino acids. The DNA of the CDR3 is TGTGCCAGGGGCCGGGGGAACACTGAAGCTTTCTTT. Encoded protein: CARGRGNTEAFF.

CDR3 in DNA: TGTGCCAGCACCAAGCTCGCTAGCGGGGGGGCTGGAGATACGCAGTATTTT. Translated: CASTKLASGGAGDTQYF. This chain uses TRBV7-6 with TRBJ2-3; 12 nucleotides match TRBD2. CDR1 SGHVS and CDR2 FNYEAQ come from the germline V gene. V lost 7 bases and J lost 5; bases outside the gene matches: 13. CDR3 length equals 17 residues. Supplemented by reference TRBV7-6 and TRBJ2-3, the full variable domain reads GAGVSQSPRYKVTKRGQDVALRCDPISGHVSLYWYRQALGQGPEFLTYFNYEAQQDKSGLPNDRFSAERPEGSISTLTIQRTEQRDSAMYRCASTKLASGGAGDTQYFGPGTRLTVL.

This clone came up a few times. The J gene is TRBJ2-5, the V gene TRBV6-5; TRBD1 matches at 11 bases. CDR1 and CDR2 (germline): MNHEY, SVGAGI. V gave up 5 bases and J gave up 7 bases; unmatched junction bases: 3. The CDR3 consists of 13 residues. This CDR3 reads CASSGGTGGTQYF. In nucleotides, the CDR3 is TGTGCCAGCAGTGGCGGGACAGGGGGGACCCAGTACTTC.

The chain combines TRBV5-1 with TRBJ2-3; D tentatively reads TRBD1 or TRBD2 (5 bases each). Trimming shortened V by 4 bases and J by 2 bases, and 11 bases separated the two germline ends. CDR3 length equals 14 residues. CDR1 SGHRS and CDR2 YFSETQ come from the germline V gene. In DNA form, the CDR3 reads TGCGCCAGCAGCCAGGGACGGACCACAGATACGCAGTATTTT. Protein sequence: CASSQGRTTDTQYF.

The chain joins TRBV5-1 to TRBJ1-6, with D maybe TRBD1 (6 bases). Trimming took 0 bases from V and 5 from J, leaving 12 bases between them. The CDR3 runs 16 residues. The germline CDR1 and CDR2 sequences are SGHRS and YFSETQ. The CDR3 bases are TGCGCCAGCAGCTTGGTTCCGCCAGGGGATAATTCACCCCTCCACTTT. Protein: CASSLVPPGDNSPLHF.

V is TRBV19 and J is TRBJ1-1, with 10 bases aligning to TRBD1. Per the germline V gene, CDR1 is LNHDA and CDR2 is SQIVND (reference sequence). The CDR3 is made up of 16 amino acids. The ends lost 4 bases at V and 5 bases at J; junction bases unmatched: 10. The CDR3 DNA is TGTGCCAGTAGTACCCGGGACAGGGGAGTAGGGACTGAAGCTTTCTTT. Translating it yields CASSTRDRGVGTEAFF.

DNA for the CDR3: TGTGCCAGTAGTACCGCTTGGCCTGACGGTGGGACCGGGGAGCTGTTTTTT. It encodes CASSTAWPDGGTGELFF. This chain connects TRBV19 to TRBJ2-2; D gene unclear. With 4 bases removed from V and 5 bases from J, the gap between germline ends came to 20 bases. CDR1 is LNHDA, CDR2 SQIVND, per germline (reference sequence). The length of the CDR3 is 17 residues.

The CDR3 sequence is CASSLGSGGVMYGYTF. The CDR3 nucleotides are TGTGCCAGCAGCTTGGGTTCAGGGGGAGTTATGTATGGCTACACCTTC. This sequence joins TRBV5-6 and TRBJ1-2, with 7 positions matching TRBD1. The trim removed 0 bases at V and 5 bases at J, leaving 10 bases unmatched. Germline CDR1 is SGHDT and CDR2 is YYEEEE. The CDR3 has 16 residues.

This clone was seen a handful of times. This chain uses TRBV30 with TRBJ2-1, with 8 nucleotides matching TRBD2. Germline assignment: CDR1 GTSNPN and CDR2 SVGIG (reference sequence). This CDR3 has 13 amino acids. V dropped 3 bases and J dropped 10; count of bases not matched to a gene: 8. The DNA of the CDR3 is TGTGCCTGGAGCACCGGGACTAGGGGGGAGCAGTTCTTC. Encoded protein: CAWSTGTRGEQFF.

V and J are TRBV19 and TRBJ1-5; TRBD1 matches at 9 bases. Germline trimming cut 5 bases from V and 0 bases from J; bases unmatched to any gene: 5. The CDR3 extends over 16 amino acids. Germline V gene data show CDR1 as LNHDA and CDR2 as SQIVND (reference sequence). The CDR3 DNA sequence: TGTGCCAGTAGTTCGGACAGGGGCTATAGCAATCAGCCCCAGCATTTT. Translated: CASSSDRGYSNQPQHF. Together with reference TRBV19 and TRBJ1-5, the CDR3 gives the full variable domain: DGGITQSPKYLFRKEGQNVTLSCEQNLNHDAMYWYRQDPGQGLRLIYYSQIVNDFQKGDIAEGYSVSREKKESFPLTVTSAQKNPTAFYLCASSSDRGYSNQPQHFGDGTRLSIL.

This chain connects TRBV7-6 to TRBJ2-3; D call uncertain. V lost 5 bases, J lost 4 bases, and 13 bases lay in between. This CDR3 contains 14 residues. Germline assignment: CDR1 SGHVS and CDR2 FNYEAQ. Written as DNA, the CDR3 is TGTGCCAGCAGCCCCTCGACCCCCCCAGATACGCAGTATTTT. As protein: CASSPSTPPDTQYF.

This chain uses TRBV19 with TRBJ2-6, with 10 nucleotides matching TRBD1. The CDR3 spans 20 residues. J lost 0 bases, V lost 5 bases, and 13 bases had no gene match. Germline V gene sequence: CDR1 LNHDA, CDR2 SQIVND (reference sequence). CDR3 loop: CASSVRDRGPKTSGANVLTF. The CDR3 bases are TGTGCCAGTAGTGTCCGGGACAGGGGACCCAAAACCTCTGGGGCCAACGTCCTGACTTTC.

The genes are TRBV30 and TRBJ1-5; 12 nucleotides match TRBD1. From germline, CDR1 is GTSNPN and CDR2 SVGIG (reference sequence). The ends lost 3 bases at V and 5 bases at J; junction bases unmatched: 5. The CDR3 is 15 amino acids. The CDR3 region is CAWSRDRGPHQPQHF. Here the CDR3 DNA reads TGTGCCTGGAGCAGGGACAGGGGGCCGCATCAGCCCCAGCATTTT.

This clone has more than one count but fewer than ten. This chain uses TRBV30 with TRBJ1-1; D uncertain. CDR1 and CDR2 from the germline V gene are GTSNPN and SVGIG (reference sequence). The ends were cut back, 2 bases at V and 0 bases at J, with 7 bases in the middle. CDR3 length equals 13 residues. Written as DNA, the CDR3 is TGTGCCTGGAGTCTAGGCGTGAACACTGAAGCTTTCTTT. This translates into CAWSLGVNTEAFF. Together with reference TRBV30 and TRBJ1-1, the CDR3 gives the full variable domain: SQTIHQWPATLVQPVGSPLSLECTVEGTSNPNLYWYRQAAGRGLQLLFYSVGIGQISSEVPQNLSASRPQDRQFILSSKKLLLSDSGFYLCAWSLGVNTEAFFGQGTRLTVV.

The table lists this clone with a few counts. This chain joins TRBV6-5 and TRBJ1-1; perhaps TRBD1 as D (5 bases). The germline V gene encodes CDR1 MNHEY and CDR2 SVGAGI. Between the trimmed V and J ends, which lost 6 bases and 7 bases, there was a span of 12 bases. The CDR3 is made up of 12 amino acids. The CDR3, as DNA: TGTGCCAGCAGGGGTGACAGCCTTGAAGCTTTCTTT. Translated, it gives CASRGDSLEAFF.

CDR3 DNA sequence: TGTGCCAGCAGTGAAGTGAGGGGTGAAAAACTGTTTTTT. Its translation: CASSEVRGEKLFF. This sequence joins TRBV2 and TRBJ1-4; perhaps TRBD1 as D (5 bases). This CDR3 has 13 amino acids. V was clipped by 1 base and J by 7 bases, with 7 bases between them. In germline, CDR1 is SNHLY, CDR2 FYNNEI.

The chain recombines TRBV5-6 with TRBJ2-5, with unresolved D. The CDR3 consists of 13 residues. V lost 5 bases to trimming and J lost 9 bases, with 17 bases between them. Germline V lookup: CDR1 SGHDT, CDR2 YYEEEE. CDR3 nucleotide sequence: TGTGCCAGCAGTCGTCAAGACCCCCAGGCCCAGTACTTC. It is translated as CASSRQDPQAQYF.

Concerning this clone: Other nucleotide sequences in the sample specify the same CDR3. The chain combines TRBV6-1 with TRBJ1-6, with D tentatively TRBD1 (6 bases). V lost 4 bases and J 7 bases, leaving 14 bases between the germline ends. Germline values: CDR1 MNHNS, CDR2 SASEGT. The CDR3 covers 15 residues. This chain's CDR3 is CASSVGQPGNSPLHF. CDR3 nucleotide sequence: TGTGCCAGCAGTGTCGGACAGCCGGGAAATTCACCCCTCCACTTT.

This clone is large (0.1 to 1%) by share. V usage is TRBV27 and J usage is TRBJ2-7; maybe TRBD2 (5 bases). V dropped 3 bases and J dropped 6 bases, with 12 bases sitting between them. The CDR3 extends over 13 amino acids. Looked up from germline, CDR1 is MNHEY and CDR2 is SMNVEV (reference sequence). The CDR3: CASSFTASGEQYF. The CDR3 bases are TGTGCCAGCAGTTTTACGGCCAGCGGCGAGCAGTACTTC.

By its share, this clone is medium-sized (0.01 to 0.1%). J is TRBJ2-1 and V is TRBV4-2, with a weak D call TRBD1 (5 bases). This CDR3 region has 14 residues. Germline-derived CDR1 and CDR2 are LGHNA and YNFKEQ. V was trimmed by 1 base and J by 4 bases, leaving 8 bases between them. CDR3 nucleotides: TGTGCCAGCAGCCAAGTAGGGGCTTACAATGAGCAGTTCTTC. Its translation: CASSQVGAYNEQFF.